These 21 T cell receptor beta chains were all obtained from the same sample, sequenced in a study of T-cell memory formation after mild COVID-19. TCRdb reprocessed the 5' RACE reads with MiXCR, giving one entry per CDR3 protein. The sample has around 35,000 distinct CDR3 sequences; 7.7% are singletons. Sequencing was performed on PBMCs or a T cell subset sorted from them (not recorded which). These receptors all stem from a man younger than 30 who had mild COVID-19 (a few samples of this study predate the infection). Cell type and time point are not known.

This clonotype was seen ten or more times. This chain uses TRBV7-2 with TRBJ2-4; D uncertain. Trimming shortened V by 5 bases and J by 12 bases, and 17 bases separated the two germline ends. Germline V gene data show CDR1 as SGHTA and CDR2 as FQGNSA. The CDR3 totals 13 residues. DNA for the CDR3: TGTGCCAGCAGCCGCAATCCGGGTCCGGATCAGTACTTC. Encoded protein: CASSRNPGPDQYF. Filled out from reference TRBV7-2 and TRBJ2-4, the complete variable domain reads GAGVSQSPSNKVTEKGKDVELRCDPISGHTALYWYRQSLGQGLEFLIYFQGNSAPDKSGLPSDRFSAERTGGSVSTLTIQRTQQEDSAVYLCASSRNPGPDQYFGAGTRLSVL.

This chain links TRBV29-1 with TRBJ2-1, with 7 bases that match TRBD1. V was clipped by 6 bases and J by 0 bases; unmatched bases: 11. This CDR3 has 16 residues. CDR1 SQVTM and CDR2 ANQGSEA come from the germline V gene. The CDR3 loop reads CSVWTGENYSYNEQFF. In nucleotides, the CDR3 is TGCAGCGTCTGGACAGGCGAAAACTACTCCTACAATGAGCAGTTCTTC.

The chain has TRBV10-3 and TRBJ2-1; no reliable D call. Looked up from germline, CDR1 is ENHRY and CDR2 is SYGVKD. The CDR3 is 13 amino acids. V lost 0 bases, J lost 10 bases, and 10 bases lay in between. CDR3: CAISESIRPEQFF. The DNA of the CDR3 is TGTGCCATCAGTGAGTCTATCCGCCCAGAGCAGTTCTTC.

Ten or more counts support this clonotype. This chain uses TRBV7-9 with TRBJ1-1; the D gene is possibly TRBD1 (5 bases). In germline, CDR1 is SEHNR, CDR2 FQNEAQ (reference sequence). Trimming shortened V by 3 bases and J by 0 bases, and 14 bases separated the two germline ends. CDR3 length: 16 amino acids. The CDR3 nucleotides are TGTGCCAGCAGCTTTTTCGTAGACAGCCTGAACACTGAAGCTTTCTTT. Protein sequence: CASSFFVDSLNTEAFF.

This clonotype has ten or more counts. This chain's CDR3 is CASSYYPRTEAFF. In DNA form, the CDR3 reads TGTGCCAGCAGTTACTACCCCCGCACTGAAGCTTTCTTT. The V call is TRBV6-5, the J call TRBJ1-1, with D uncertain. The V end lost 1 base, the J end lost 4 bases, and 7 bases lay between the germline ends. This CDR3 contains 13 residues. Per the germline V gene, CDR1 is MNHEY and CDR2 is SVGAGI.

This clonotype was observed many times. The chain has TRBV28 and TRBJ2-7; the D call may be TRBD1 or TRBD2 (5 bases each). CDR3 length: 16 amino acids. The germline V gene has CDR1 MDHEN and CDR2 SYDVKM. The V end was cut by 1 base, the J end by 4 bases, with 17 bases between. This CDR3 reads CASSLSGTLGRYEQYV. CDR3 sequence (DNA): TGTGCCAGCAGTTTATCGGGGACCCTGGGCCGTTACGAGCAGTACGTC.

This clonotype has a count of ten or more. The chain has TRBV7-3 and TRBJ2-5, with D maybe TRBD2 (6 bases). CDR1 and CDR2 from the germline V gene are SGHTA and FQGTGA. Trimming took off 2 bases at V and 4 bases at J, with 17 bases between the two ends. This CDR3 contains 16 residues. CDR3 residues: CASSLGGAPGRETQYF. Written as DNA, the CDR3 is TGTGCCAGCAGCTTAGGCGGGGCCCCAGGGCGAGAGACCCAGTACTTC.

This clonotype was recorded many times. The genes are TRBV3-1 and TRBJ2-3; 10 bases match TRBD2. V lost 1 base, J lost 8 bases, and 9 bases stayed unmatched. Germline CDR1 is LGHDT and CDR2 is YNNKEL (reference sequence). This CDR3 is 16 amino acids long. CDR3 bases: TGTGCCAGCAGCCAAGGGGTCAGCGGGGGGGCCGGTACGCAGTATTTT. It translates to CASSQGVSGGAGTQYF.

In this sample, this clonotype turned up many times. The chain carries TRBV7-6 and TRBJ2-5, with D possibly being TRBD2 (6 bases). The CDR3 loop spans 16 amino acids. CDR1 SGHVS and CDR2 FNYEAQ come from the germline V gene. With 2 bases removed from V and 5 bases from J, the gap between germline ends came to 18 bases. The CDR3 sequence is CASSLNIQAGGETQYF. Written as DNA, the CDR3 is TGTGCCAGCAGCTTAAACATACAGGCCGGAGGGGAGACCCAGTACTTC.

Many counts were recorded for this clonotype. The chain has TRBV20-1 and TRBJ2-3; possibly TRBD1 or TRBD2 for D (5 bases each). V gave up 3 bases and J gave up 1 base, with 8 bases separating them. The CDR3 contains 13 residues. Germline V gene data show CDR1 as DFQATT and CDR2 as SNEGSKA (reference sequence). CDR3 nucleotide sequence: TGCAGTGCTAGTGGGACGGGCACAGATACGCAGTATTTT. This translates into CSASGTGTDTQYF.

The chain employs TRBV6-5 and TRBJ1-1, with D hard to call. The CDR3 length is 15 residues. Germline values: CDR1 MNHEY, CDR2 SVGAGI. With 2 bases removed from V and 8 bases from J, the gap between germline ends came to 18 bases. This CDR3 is CASSYHPSGTQEAFF. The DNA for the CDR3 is TGTGCCAGCAGTTACCACCCCTCCGGCACACAAGAAGCTTTCTTT.

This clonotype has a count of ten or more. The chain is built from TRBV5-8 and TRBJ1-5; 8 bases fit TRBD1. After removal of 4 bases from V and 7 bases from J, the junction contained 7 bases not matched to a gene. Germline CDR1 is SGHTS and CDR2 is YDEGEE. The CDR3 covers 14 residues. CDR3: CASSLGQGLQPQHF. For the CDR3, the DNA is TGTGCCAGCAGCCTAGGACAGGGATTACAGCCCCAGCATTTT.

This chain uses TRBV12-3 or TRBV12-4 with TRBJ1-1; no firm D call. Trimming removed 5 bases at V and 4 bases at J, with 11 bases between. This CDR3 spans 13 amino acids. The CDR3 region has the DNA TGTGCCAGCAGTCGACTTGTGAGCACTGAAGCTTTCTTT. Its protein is CASSRLVSTEAFF.

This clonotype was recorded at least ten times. The CDR3 is CASSSSDRGHEQFF. The CDR3 DNA is TGTGCCAGCAGTTCATCGGACAGGGGCCATGAGCAGTTCTTC. V gene TRBV6-5 combines with J gene TRBJ2-1, with TRBD1 matching over 9 bases. J gave up 8 bases and V 4 bases, and 6 bases lay outside the gene matches. CDR3 size: 14 residues. Germline V lookup: CDR1 MNHEY, CDR2 SVGAGI.

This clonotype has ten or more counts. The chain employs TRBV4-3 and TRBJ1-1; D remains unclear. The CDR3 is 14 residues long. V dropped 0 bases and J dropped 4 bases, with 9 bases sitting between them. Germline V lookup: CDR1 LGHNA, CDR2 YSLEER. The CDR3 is CASSQETFTTEAFF. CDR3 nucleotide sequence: TGCGCCAGCAGCCAAGAAACGTTTACCACTGAAGCTTTCTTT.

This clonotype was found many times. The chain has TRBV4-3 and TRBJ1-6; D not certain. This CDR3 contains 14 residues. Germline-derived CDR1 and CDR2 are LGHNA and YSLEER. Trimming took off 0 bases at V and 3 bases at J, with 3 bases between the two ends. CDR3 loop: CASSQEDYNSPLHF. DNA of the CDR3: TGCGCCAGCAGCCAAGAGGACTATAATTCACCCCTCCACTTT.

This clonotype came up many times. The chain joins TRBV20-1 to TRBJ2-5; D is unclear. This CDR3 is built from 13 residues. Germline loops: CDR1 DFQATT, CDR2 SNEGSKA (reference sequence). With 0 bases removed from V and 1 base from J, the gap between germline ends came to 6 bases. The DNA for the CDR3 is TGCAGTGCTAGAGATTGGATCCAAGAGACCCAGTACTTC. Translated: CSARDWIQETQYF.

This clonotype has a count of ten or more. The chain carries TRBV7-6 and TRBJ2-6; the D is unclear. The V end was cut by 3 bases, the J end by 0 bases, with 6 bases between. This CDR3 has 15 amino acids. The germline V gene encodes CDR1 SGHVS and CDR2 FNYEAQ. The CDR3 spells CASSLSISGANVLTF. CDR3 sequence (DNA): TGTGCCAGCAGCTTGAGTATCTCTGGGGCCAACGTCCTGACTTTC.

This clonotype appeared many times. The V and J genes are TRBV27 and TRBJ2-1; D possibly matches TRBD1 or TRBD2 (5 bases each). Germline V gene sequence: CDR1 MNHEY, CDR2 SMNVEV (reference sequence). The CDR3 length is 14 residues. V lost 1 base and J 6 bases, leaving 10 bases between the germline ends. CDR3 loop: CASSLLGVGNEQFF. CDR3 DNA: TGTGCCAGCAGTTTATTGGGGGTGGGCAATGAGCAGTTCTTC.

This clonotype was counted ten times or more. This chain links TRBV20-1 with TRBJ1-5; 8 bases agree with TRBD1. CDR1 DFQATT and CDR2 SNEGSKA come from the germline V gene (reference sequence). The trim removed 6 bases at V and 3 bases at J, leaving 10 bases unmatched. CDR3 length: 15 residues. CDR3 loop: CSAYPETGVNQPQHF. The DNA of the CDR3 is TGCAGTGCGTACCCCGAGACAGGGGTCAATCAGCCCCAGCATTTT.

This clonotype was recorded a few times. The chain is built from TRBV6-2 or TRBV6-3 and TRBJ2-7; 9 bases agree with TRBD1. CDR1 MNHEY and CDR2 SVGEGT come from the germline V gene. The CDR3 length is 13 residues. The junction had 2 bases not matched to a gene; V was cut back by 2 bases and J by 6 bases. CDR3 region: CASSYNRGREQYF. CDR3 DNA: TGTGCCAGCAGTTACAACAGGGGGCGCGAGCAGTACTTC.